Listed below are T cell receptor beta chains from one sample, sequenced in a study of identical twins. Each CDR3 protein is one row after TCRdb ran MiXCR on the 5' RACE reads. The sample holds a few hundred thousand distinct CDR3 sequences, 9% to 10% seen once. These data also featured in a second study, about yellow fever vaccine responses in identical twins.

Input material: PBMCs. These receptors came from a woman aged 18-29 years in good health. Both conserved end residues are part of each CDR3. Each record gives: V gene, J gene, clone size, D gene, CDR3 protein, CDR3 DNA. A D gene is named only where the DNA matches it firmly. Clone size appears in some rows only: once, few, many, or a class for an expanded clone.

TRBV12-3/TRBV12-4	TRBJ2-5	many	.	CASSARETQYF	TGTGCCAGCAGTGCTCGAGAGACCCAGTACTTC
TRBV4-1	TRBJ1-1	few	.	CASSQEGQEAFF	TGCGCCAGCAGCCAAGAGGGGCAGGAAGCTTTCTTT
TRBV7-2	TRBJ2-7	many	.	CASSPGHEQYF	TGTGCCAGCAGCCCGGGGCACGAGCAGTACTTC
TRBV6-2/TRBV6-3	TRBJ2-3	.	TRBD2	CASSSTSGRVTDTQYF	TGTGCCAGCAGTTCGACGAGCGGGAGAGTCACAGATACGCAGTATTTT
TRBV24-1	TRBJ2-3	.	.	CATSVSLTDTQYF	TGTGCCACCAGTGTCTCGCTCACAGATACGCAGTATTTT
TRBV7-2	TRBJ2-7	few	.	CASSSLEGLLEQYF	TGTGCCAGCAGCTCACTAGAAGGGTTGTTGGAGCAGTACTTC
TRBV7-6	TRBJ2-7	.	.	CASSLASGTYPYEQYF	TGTGCCAGCAGCTTAGCGTCGGGGACTTACCCCTACGAGCAGTACTTC
TRBV4-2	TRBJ2-7	few	TRBD1	CASSRERGPSSYEQYF	TGTGCCAGCAGCCGGGAAAGGGGGCCGAGCTCCTACGAGCAGTACTTC
TRBV7-7	TRBJ2-5	.	TRBD1	CASSSGTGGLETQYF	TGTGCTAGCAGCTCAGGGACAGGGGGCCTTGAGACCCAGTACTTC
TRBV5-2	TRBJ1-1	few	.	CASKLRGFEGSRDLRMNTEAFF	TGTGCCAGCAAGCTCCGGGGATTTGAGGGCAGTCGCGATCTGAGGATGAACACTGAAGCTTTCTTT
TRBV11-2	TRBJ2-1	.	.	CASSLNDNEQFF	TGTGCCAGCAGCTTAAACGACAATGAGCAGTTCTTC
TRBV12-3/TRBV12-4	TRBJ2-5	.	TRBD1	CASSATGGPQETQYF	TGTGCCAGCAGTGCGACAGGGGGTCCCCAAGAGACCCAGTACTTC
TRBV2	TRBJ2-3	few	.	CASSGLAAIDTQYF	TGTGCCAGCTCCGGGTTAGCGGCGATAGATACGCAGTATTTT
TRBV18	TRBJ2-1	many	TRBD2	CASSFVTSGMDEQFF	TGTGCCAGCTCATTTGTAACTAGCGGGATGGATGAGCAGTTCTTC
TRBV10-3	TRBJ2-7	many	.	CAISGTSYTYEQYF	TGTGCCATCAGTGGCACCTCCTATACCTACGAGCAGTACTTC
TRBV29-1	TRBJ2-7	.	.	CSVEWAGEQYF	TGCAGCGTTGAGTGGGCTGGAGAGCAGTACTTC
TRBV5-5	TRBJ2-5	.	.	CASSLGVASRQETQYF	TGTGCCAGCAGCTTGGGGGTGGCTAGCAGACAAGAGACCCAGTACTTC
TRBV3-1	TRBJ2-7	few	.	CASSIGTHEFYEQYF	TGTGCCAGCAGCATTGGGACACATGAGTTCTACGAGCAGTACTTC
TRBV4-3	TRBJ2-3	few	TRBD2	CASSPEASGSRDTQYF	TGCGCCAGCAGCCCCGAAGCTAGCGGGAGTAGAGATACGCAGTATTTT
TRBV27	TRBJ2-7	many	TRBD1	CASSMTGSYEQYF	TGCGCCAGCAGCATGACAGGGTCCTACGAGCAGTACTTC
TRBV2	TRBJ1-6	.	.	CASSDAAGDYSPLHF	TGTGCCAGCAGTGATGCCGCAGGGGACTACTCACCCCTCCACTTT
TRBV20-1	TRBJ2-7	few	.	CSWGTYEQYF	TGCAGTTGGGGGACATACGAGCAGTACTTC
TRBV2	TRBJ2-7	.	.	CASSAWEYSEQYF	TGTGCCAGCAGTGCGTGGGAGTATAGCGAGCAGTACTTC
TRBV7-9	TRBJ2-7	few	.	CASSLAKTGREQYF	TGTGCCAGCAGCTTAGCCAAGACAGGTCGCGAGCAGTACTTC
TRBV7-9	TRBJ2-1	few	.	CASSLPVRTYNEQFF	TGTGCCAGCAGCCTTCCCGTACGCACCTACAATGAGCAGTTCTTC
TRBV2	TRBJ1-2	few	TRBD1	CASRPTGAWGYTF	TGTGCCAGCAGGCCAACAGGGGCGTGGGGCTACACCTTC
TRBV10-3	TRBJ2-2	.	TRBD2	CAISGLAGEITGELFF	TGTGCCATCAGTGGGCTAGCGGGGGAGATCACCGGGGAGCTGTTTTTT
TRBV6-1	TRBJ2-2	few	TRBD2	CASRVAGVTGELFF	TGTGCCAGCAGGGTTGCGGGGGTCACCGGGGAGCTGTTTTTT
TRBV28	TRBJ1-5	many	TRBD1	CASSPGGSSNQPQHF	TGTGCCAGCAGCCCAGGGGGCAGTAGCAATCAGCCCCAGCATTTT
TRBV5-4	TRBJ2-3	few	.	CASNLWGSTDTQYF	TGTGCCAGCAATTTATGGGGAAGCACAGATACGCAGTATTTT
TRBV5-1	TRBJ2-7	few	.	CASRAAATYEQYF	TGCGCCAGCAGGGCAGCAGCGACCTACGAGCAGTACTTC
TRBV15	TRBJ2-7	.	.	CATSREPGASSYEQYF	TGTGCCACCAGCAGAGAACCCGGGGCTTCCTCCTACGAGCAGTACTTC
TRBV27	TRBJ2-1	few	.	CASSLWAANEQFF	TGTGCCAGCAGTTTATGGGCGGCCAATGAGCAGTTCTTC
TRBV12-3/TRBV12-4	TRBJ2-7	many	TRBD2	CASSSRDYSYEQYF	TGTGCCAGCAGTTCCCGGGACTACTCCTACGAGCAGTACTTC
TRBV5-1	TRBJ2-7	many	TRBD1	CASSSQGAVWTYEQYF	TGCGCCAGCAGCTCTCAGGGGGCGGTGTGGACCTACGAGCAGTACTTC
TRBV20-1	TRBJ2-3	.	.	CSASKDGVADTQYF	TGCAGTGCTTCAAAGGATGGGGTGGCAGATACGCAGTATTTT
TRBV20-1	TRBJ2-7	many	TRBD2	CSARAQREFYEQYF	TGCAGTGCTAGAGCCCAGCGGGAATTCTACGAGCAGTACTTC
TRBV5-1	TRBJ2-7	many	.	CASSSEGRIPNEQYF	TGCGCCAGCAGCTCCGAGGGCAGGATCCCAAACGAGCAGTACTTC
TRBV7-6	TRBJ2-3	few	.	CASSSYGGVGTDTQYF	TGTGCCAGCAGCTCATACGGCGGGGTGGGGACAGATACGCAGTATTTT
TRBV28	TRBJ2-2	few	.	CASSLPPRPTGELFF	TGTGCCAGCAGTTTGCCTCCCAGGCCCACCGGGGAGCTGTTTTTT
TRBV5-5	TRBJ1-5	many	.	CASSLDSHSNQPQHF	TGTGCCAGCAGCTTGGACAGCCATAGCAATCAGCCCCAGCATTTT
TRBV28	TRBJ2-1	few	.	CASSPSRDLANEQFF	TGTGCCAGCAGTCCCTCTCGGGACTTAGCTAATGAGCAGTTCTTC
TRBV20-1	TRBJ2-4	.	.	CSARDQGGAINIQYF	TGCAGTGCTAGAGATCAGGGTGGTGCTATAAACATTCAGTACTTC
TRBV27	TRBJ2-7	.	TRBD1	CASSLSWDRAYEQYF	TGTGCCAGCAGTTTATCTTGGGACAGGGCTTACGAGCAGTACTTC
TRBV18	TRBJ2-2	.	.	CASSPGKANTGELFF	TGTGCCAGCTCACCGGGTAAAGCGAACACCGGGGAGCTGTTTTTT
TRBV27	TRBJ1-2	.	.	CASSHGQNYGYTF	TGTGCCAGCAGTCATGGACAGAACTATGGCTACACCTTC
TRBV28	TRBJ2-7	.	TRBD1	CASSIWTGSSYEQYF	TGTGCCAGCAGTATTTGGACAGGATCTTCCTACGAGCAGTACTTC
TRBV6-5	TRBJ2-7	few	TRBD1	CASSYLPGQGSYEQYF	TGTGCCAGCAGTTACTTACCGGGACAGGGTTCCTACGAGCAGTACTTC
TRBV18	TRBJ2-6	.	.	CASSPKIVQGANVLTF	TGTGCCAGCTCACCCAAAATCGTACAGGGGGCCAACGTCCTGACTTTC
TRBV12-3/TRBV12-4	TRBJ1-1	.	.	CASAPPEGGTEAFF	TGTGCCAGCGCCCCGCCTGAGGGGGGGACTGAAGCTTTCTTT